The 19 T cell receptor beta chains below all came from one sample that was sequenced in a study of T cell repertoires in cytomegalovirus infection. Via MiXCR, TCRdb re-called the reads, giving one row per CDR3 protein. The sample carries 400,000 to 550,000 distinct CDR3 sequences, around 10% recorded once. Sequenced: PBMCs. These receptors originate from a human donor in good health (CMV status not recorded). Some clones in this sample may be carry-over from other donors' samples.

The CDR3 bases are TGTGCCAGCAGACCTACCACTAGCGGGGGGGCCGACGAGCAGTACTTC. The encoded protein is CASRPTTSGGADEQYF. The chain combines TRBV7-9 with TRBJ2-7; 13 bases map to TRBD2. CDR3 length: 16 amino acids. Germline V gene data show CDR1 as SEHNR and CDR2 as FQNEAQ (reference sequence). The V and J ends lost 6 bases and 5 bases, in that order; junction bases with no gene match: 10. Together with reference TRBV7-9 and TRBJ2-7, the CDR3 gives the full variable domain: DTGVSQNPRHKITKRGQNVTFRCDPISEHNRLYWYRQTLGQGPEFLTYFQNEAQLEKSRLLSDRFSAERPKGSFSTLEIQRTEQGDSAMYLCASRPTTSGGADEQYFGPGTRLTVT.

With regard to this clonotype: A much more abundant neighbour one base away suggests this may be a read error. The CDR3 DNA sequence: TGTGCCAGCGGGATCGCGGTCAATCAGCCCCAGCATTTT. As protein: CASGIAVNQPQHF. The chain carries TRBV27 and TRBJ1-5, with unresolved D. V was clipped by 8 bases and J by 3 bases, with 11 bases between them. The CDR3 contains 13 residues. Germline values: CDR1 MNHEY, CDR2 SMNVEV (reference sequence).

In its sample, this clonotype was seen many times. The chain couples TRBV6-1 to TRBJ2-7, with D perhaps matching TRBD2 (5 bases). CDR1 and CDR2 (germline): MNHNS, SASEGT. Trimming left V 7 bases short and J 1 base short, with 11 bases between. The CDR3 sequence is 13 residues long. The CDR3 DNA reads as TGTGCCAGCACTCAAGGCGGGTCCTACGAGCAGTACTTC. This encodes CASTQGGSYEQYF.

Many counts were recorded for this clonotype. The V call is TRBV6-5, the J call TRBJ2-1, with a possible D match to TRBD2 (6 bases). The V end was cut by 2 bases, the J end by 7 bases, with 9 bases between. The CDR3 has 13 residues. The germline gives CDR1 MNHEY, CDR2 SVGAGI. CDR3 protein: CASSYLRGNEQFF. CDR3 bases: TGTGCCAGCAGTTACCTTCGGGGGAATGAGCAGTTCTTC.

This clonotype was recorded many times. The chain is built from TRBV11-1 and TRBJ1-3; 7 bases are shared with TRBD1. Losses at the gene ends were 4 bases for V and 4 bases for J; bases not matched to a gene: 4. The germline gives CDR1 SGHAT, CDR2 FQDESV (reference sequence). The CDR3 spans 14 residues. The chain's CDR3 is CASSSSGQGNTIYF. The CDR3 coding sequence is TGTGCCAGCAGCTCATCGGGACAGGGAAACACCATATATTTT. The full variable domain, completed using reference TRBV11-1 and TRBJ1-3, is EAEVAQSPRYKITEKSQAVAFWCDPISGHATLYWYRQILGQGPELLVQFQDESVVDDSQLPKDRFSAERLKGVDSTLKIQPAELGDSAMYLCASSSSGQGNTIYFGEGSWLTVV.

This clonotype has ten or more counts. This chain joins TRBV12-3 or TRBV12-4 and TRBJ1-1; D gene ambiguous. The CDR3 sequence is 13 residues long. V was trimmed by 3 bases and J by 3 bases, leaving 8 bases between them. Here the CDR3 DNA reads TGTGCCAGCAGTTTGGAAGAGGACACTGAAGCTTTCTTT. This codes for CASSLEEDTEAFF.

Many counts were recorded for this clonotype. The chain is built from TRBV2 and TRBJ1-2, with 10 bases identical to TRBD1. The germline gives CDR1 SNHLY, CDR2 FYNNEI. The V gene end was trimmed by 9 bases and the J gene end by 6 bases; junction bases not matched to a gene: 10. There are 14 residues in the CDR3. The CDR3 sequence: CASTFDRGLNGYTF. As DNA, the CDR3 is TGTGCCAGTACGTTCGACAGGGGGCTGAATGGCTACACCTTC.

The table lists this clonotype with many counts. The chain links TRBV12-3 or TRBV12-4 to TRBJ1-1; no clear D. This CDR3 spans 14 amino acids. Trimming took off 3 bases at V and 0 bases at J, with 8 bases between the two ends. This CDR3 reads CASSFEGLNTEAFF. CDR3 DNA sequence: TGTGCCAGCAGTTTCGAAGGATTGAACACTGAAGCTTTCTTT.

The CDR3 protein is CASSPGPHYNEQFF. The CDR3 region has the DNA TGTGCCAGCTCCCCGGGTCCTCATTACAATGAGCAGTTCTTC. The chain has TRBV18 and TRBJ2-1; D ambiguous. Germline V lookup: CDR1 KGHSH, CDR2 LQKENI. CDR3 length: 14 amino acids. V lost 6 bases and J lost 4, with 13 bases in between.

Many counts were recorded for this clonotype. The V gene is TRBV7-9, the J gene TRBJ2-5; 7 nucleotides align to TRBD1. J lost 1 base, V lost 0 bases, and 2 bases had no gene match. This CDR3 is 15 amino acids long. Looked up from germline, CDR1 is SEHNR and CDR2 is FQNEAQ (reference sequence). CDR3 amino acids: CASSLAGQPQETQYF. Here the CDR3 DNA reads TGTGCCAGCAGCTTAGCGGGACAGCCCCAAGAGACCCAGTACTTC.

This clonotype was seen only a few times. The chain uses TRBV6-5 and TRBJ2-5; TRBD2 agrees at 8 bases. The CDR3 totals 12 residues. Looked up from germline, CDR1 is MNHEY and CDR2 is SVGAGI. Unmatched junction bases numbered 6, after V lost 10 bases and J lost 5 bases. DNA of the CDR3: TGTGCCATCGGACTAGCTAGTGAGACCCAGTACTTC. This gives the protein CAIGLASETQYF.

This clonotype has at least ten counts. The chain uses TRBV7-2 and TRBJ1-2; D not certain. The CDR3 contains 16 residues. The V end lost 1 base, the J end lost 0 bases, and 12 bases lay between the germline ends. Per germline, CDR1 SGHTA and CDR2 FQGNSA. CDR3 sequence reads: CASSLVGGQANYGYTF. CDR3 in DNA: TGTGCCAGCAGCTTAGTGGGAGGGCAAGCTAACTATGGCTACACCTTC.

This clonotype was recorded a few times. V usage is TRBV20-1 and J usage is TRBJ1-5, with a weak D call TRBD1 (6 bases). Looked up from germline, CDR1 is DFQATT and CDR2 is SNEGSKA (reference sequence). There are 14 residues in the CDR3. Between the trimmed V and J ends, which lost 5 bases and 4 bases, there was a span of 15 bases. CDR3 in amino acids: CSARVGQGNQPQHF. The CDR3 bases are TGCAGTGCTCGTGTGGGGCAGGGGAATCAGCCCCAGCATTTT.

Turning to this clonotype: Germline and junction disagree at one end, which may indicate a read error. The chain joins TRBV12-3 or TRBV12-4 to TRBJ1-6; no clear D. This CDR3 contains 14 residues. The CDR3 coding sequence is TGTTCCAGCAGTTACAGTTCCTTGAATTCACCCCTCCACTTT. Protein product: CSSSYSSLNSPLHF.

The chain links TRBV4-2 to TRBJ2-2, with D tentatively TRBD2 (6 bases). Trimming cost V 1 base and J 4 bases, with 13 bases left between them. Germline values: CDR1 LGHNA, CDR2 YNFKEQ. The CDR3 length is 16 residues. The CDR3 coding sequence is TGTGCCAGCAGCCAAGGGGGGAGGAGCGGCACCGGGGAGCTGTTTTTT. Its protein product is CASSQGGRSGTGELFF.

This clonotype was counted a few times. CDR3 loop: CASSYSGAPYEQYF. The CDR3 nucleotides are TGTGCCAGCAGTTACTCGGGAGCCCCCTACGAGCAGTACTTC. The chain couples TRBV6-5 to TRBJ2-7; D may be TRBD2 (5 bases). The CDR3 runs to 14 residues. CDR1 is MNHEY, CDR2 SVGAGI, per germline. Trimming pared 0 bases from V and 2 bases from J, leaving 8 bases between.

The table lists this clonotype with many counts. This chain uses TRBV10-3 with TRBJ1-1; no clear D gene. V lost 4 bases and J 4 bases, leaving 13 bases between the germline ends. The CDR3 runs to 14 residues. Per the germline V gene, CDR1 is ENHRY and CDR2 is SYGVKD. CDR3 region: CAISGEAAGTEAFF. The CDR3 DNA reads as TGTGCCATCAGTGGAGAGGCAGCGGGCACTGAAGCTTTCTTT.

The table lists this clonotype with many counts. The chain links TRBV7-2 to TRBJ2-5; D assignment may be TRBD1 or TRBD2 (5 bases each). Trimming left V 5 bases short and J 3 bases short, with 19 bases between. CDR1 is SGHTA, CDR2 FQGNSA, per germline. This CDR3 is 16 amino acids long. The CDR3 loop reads CASSPKSRQRKETQYF. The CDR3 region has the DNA TGTGCCAGCAGCCCCAAGTCGAGACAGCGGAAAGAGACCCAGTACTTC.

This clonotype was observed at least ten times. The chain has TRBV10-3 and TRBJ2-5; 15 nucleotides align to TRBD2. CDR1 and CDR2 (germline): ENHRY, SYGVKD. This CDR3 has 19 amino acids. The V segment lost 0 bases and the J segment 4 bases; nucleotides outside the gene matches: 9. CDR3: CAISESPRTSGGGTETQYF. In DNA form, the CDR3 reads TGTGCCATCAGTGAGTCCCCGCGGACTAGCGGGGGGGGAACAGAGACCCAGTACTTC.